Described below is a single TCR beta chain sequence and its context. Its antigen is unknown. Assay used: immunoSEQ multiplex PCR; TCRdb lists only in-frame clones, some missing. The sample yields fewer than 25,000 clones, around four fifths seen once. The data derive from a study of OX40 agonist ivuxolimab in advanced cancers. Study as a whole: Participants could have had prior anti-PD-1, anti-PD-L1 or anti-CTLA-4 therapy, and approximately 40% had some.

Regarding the study as a whole: Averaged across samples, CD8+ T cells carried more expanded clones than CD4+ did.

V lost 6 bases and J 1 base, leaving 6 bases between the germline ends. The CDR3 spans 12 residues. The germline V gene has CDR1 LGHNT and CDR2 FRNRAP. This TCR came from an adult with an advanced solid tumor such as melanoma, head and neck, liver or kidney cancer. The rearrangement uses TRBV12-5 and TRBJ1-1; D is ambiguous. Sequences were derived from CD4+ or CD8+ T cells sorted from blood, sampled in a trial of the OX40 agonist ivuxolimab. The CDR3 DNA is TGTGCTAGTGGGCCGGGGAACACTGAAGCTTTCTTT. It is translated as CASGPGNTEAFF. The complete variable domain, with remaining parts taken from reference TRBV12-5 and TRBJ1-1, reads DARVTQTPRHKVTEMGQEVTMRCQPILGHNTVFWYRQTMMQGLELLAYFRNRAPLDDSGMPKDRFSAEMPDATLATLKIQPSEPRDSAVYFCASGPGNTEAFFGQGTRLTVV.